A selection of T cell receptor beta chains follows, all from one sample in a study of PD-1 blockade in classical Hodgkin lymphoma. Measured with immunoSEQ multiplex PCR; TCRdb has only the in-frame clones, and not every one. The sample holds about 24,000 clones; about 86% are singletons and the top ten take 6% to 6.5%. Sequenced material: peripheral blood mononuclear cells (PBMCs), taken before the fourth cycle of nivolumab. Source of these receptors: a human donor with classical Hodgkin lymphoma. Each CDR3 is given with its conserved first and last residue. Part of the rows lack a size; the others show once, few, many or a class for expanded clones.

>TRBV6-5|.
CASSVRGRGDGYTF
>TRBV6-5|.
CASSYGNEQFF
>TRBV28|.
CASNRVSSNQPQHF
>TRBV7-8|.
CASSLGDEQVETQYF
>TRBV11-2|.
CASSTRQGGQETQYF
>TRBV2|.
CASRVSTAYGYTF
>TRBV15|.
CATSRGLSNEQFF
>TRBV15|.
CATSRAWGGAYGYTF
>TRBV19|.
CASSSVAGGVSSYNEQFF
>TRBV5-1|.
CASSLRDSPTYEQYF
>TRBV5-1|.
CASSLAGTGVRETQYF
>TRBV28|once
CASKGGNGEAFF
>TRBV27|once
CASSLRGMGYGYTF
>TRBV29-1|.
CSVPGPQTHGYTF
>TRBV4-3|.
CASSQRTGDYEQYF
>TRBV5-5|.
CASTSGLISYEQYF
>TRBV7-9|.
CASSLGEPDTIYF
>TRBV15|.
CATSRDPWGSGVKYEQYF
>TRBV2|.
CASSEEAMNTEAFF
>TRBV27|.
CASSNRDRYTDTQYF
>TRBV7-2|.
CASSLRGGDRSSYEQYF